A single sample gave rise to the 29 T cell receptor beta chains below, sequenced in a study of blood T cell repertoires in COVID-19 (dated by TCRdb to 2018 to 2020). Library construction relied on the immunoSEQ multiplex PCR assay. Drawn from immuneACCESS, this table holds only the in-frame rearrangements with V and J called that TCRdb kept. Clones are partly lost; checked studies trace under half to an unresolved V gene and leave the rest unexplained. For this sample the table gives about 420,000 clones, of which 70% to 90% were detected only once. The top ten constitute roughly 0.84% of the sample. Sequenced material: peripheral blood. These receptors were taken from a man between 18 and 29 years old with COVID-19, enrolled during active disease.

The gene calls are TRBV3-1 (or the pseudogene TRBV3-2) and TRBJ1-2; no reliable D call. CDR3 length equals 13 residues. CDR1 LGHDT and CDR2 YNNKEL come from the germline V gene (reference sequence). V was pared by 2 bases and J by 1 base, with 5 bases between. CDR3 coding DNA: TGTGCCAGCAGCCAAATTAGTAACTATGGCTACACCTTC. Protein sequence: CASSQISNYGYTF.

As DNA, the CDR3 is TGCGCCAGCAGCTTCCTGGGACAGGGCTATGGCTACACCTTC. Residues: CASSFLGQGYGYTF. The rearrangement uses TRBV5-1 and TRBJ1-2, with 9 bases lining up with TRBD1. The V gene end was trimmed by 2 bases and the J gene end by 4 bases; junction bases not matched to a gene: 3. In germline, CDR1 is SGHRS, CDR2 YFSETQ. This CDR3 region has 14 residues.

This chain joins TRBV11-3 and TRBJ2-7, with a weak D call TRBD2 (5 bases). The V end was cut by 6 bases, the J end by 2 bases, with 17 bases between. This CDR3 comprises 15 residues. The germline V gene encodes CDR1 SGHNT and CDR2 YENEEA. CDR3 in DNA: TGTGCCAGCAGAGACTCGGAGGAGTACCCCTACGAGCAGTACTTC. Translating gives CASRDSEEYPYEQYF.

The chain couples TRBV4-1 to TRBJ2-5, with D unclear. The germline V gene encodes CDR1 MGHRA and CDR2 YSYEKL. CDR3 size: 11 residues. Trimming took 0 bases from V and 7 from J, leaving 3 bases between them. CDR3: CASSQDGTQYF. The CDR3 nucleotides are TGCGCCAGCAGCCAAGACGGGACCCAGTACTTC.

The chain has TRBV5-1 and TRBJ2-7; 7 bases match TRBD2. V lost 7 bases and J lost 3; bases outside the gene matches: 10. CDR1 SGHRS and CDR2 YFSETQ come from the germline V gene. The CDR3 consists of 14 residues. Written as DNA, the CDR3 is TGCGCCAGCCCGACTGGCGGGAGTAGCTACGAGCAGTACTTC. This encodes CASPTGGSSYEQYF.

The chain couples TRBV6-5 to TRBJ2-2; tentative D call: TRBD2 (6 bases). CDR3 length: 14 residues. V lost 4 bases, J lost 5 bases, and 11 bases lay in between. Germline-derived CDR1 and CDR2 are MNHEY and SVGAGI. The CDR3 is CASSFNRGTGELFF. The CDR3 nucleotides are TGTGCCAGCAGTTTCAACCGGGGGACCGGGGAGCTGTTTTTT.

The chain employs TRBV7-6 and TRBJ2-7; 10 bases are a match to TRBD2. Per germline, CDR1 SGHVS and CDR2 FNYEAQ. The ends lost 1 base at V and 4 bases at J; junction bases unmatched: 4. This CDR3 region has 15 residues. This CDR3 is CASSLELAGGYEQYF. CDR3 coding DNA: TGTGCCAGCAGCTTAGAGTTAGCGGGGGGATACGAGCAGTACTTC.

The chain employs TRBV5-4 and TRBJ2-2; tentatively, D is TRBD1 (5 bases). The CDR3 sequence is 15 residues long. Per the germline V gene, CDR1 is SGHNT and CDR2 is YYREEE (reference sequence). V was pared by 4 bases and J by 3 bases, with 13 bases between. CDR3 amino acids: CASSHQGRDTGELFF. CDR3 DNA: TGTGCCAGCAGCCACCAGGGTAGGGACACCGGGGAGCTGTTTTTT. Full variable domain (outside the CDR3, taken from reference TRBV5-4 and TRBJ2-2): ETGVTQSPTHLIKTRGQQVTLRCSSQSGHNTVSWYQQALGQGPQFIFQYYREEENGRGNFPPRFSGLQFPNYSSELNVNALELDDSALYLCASSHQGRDTGELFFGEGSRLTVL.

The chain couples TRBV19 to TRBJ2-1; 9 bases agree with TRBD2. The V and J ends lost 2 bases and 8 bases, in that order; junction bases with no gene match: 7. The CDR3 runs to 15 residues. CDR1 LNHDA and CDR2 SQIVND come from the germline V gene (reference sequence). CDR3 sequence reads: CASSISGLAADEQFF. The CDR3 nucleotides are TGTGCCAGTAGTATATCGGGACTAGCTGCCGATGAGCAGTTCTTC.

The chain joins TRBV6-2 or TRBV6-3 to TRBJ2-5, with no clear D. The germline V gene has CDR1 MNHEY and CDR2 SVGEGT. Between the trimmed V and J ends, which lost 1 base and 0 bases, there was a span of 6 bases. The CDR3 runs to 14 residues. This CDR3 reads CASSYYEDQETQYF. CDR3 DNA sequence: TGTGCCAGCAGTTACTATGAGGACCAAGAGACCCAGTACTTC.

The chain is built from TRBV5-4 and TRBJ1-1; 9 nucleotides line up with TRBD1. There are 15 residues in the CDR3. From germline, CDR1 is SGHNT and CDR2 YYREEE (reference sequence). Trimming cost V 3 bases and J 4 bases; bases outside gene matches: 7. Here the CDR3 reads CASSYVQGAFTEAFF. For the CDR3, the DNA is TGTGCCAGCAGCTACGTACAGGGGGCGTTCACTGAAGCTTTCTTT.

The chain employs TRBV7-6 and TRBJ2-3; 9 nucleotides align to TRBD2. The CDR3 is made up of 16 amino acids. CDR1 and CDR2 (germline): SGHVS, FNYEAQ. With 5 bases clipped from V and 5 bases from J, the junction kept 11 bases outside the gene matches. CDR3 sequence reads: CASSPEAGLARDTQYF. CDR3 sequence (DNA): TGTGCCAGCAGCCCCGAGGCGGGACTAGCAAGAGATACGCAGTATTTT.

J is TRBJ1-2 and V is TRBV7-8, with D perhaps matching TRBD1 (6 bases). CDR3 length: 17 residues. Germline V CDR1 and CDR2: SGHVS, FQNEAQ. The V gene lost 2 bases and the J gene lost 8 bases, with 24 bases spanning the gap. The DNA of the CDR3 is TGTGCCAGCAGCTTAACGCGTATAAGGGGATCAGGGGACGGCTACACCTTC. Protein product: CASSLTRIRGSGDGYTF.

This clone appeared a single time. This specimen includes other DNA sequences encoding the same CDR3. In nucleotides, the CDR3 is TGTGCCAGCAGTGAAGCGGGGGGAAATCAGCCCCAGCATTTT. This sequence encodes CASSEAGGNQPQHF. The V call is TRBV2, the J call TRBJ1-5, with D possibly TRBD1 on 5 matching bases. Germline V lookup: CDR1 SNHLY, CDR2 FYNNEI. This CDR3 is built from 14 residues. V was shortened by 0 bases and J by 4 bases, with 7 bases between the two germline ends. Looking up the rest from reference TRBV2 and TRBJ1-5 gives the full variable domain: EPEVTQTPSHQVTQMGQEVILRCVPISNHLYFYWYRQILGQKVEFLVSFYNNEISEKSEIFDDQFSVERPDGSNFTLKIRSTKLEDSAMYFCASSEAGGNQPQHFGDGTRLSIL.

J is TRBJ1-2 and V is TRBV6-5; 9 nucleotides line up with TRBD1. V lost 7 bases, J lost 3 bases, and 6 bases stayed unmatched. The length of the CDR3 is 14 residues. Germline loops: CDR1 MNHEY, CDR2 SVGAGI. CDR3 sequence reads: CASNSGTGHYGYTF. CDR3 nucleotides: TGTGCCAGCAATTCCGGGACAGGGCACTATGGCTACACCTTC.

V gene TRBV7-3 combines with J gene TRBJ1-6; no firm D call. V shed 1 base and J shed 6 bases, with 7 bases lying between them. The CDR3 is made up of 14 amino acids. Germline V CDR1 and CDR2: SGHTA, FQGTGA. The CDR3 here is CASSLMVGNSPLHF. CDR3 sequence (DNA): TGTGCCAGCAGCTTAATGGTCGGTAATTCACCCCTCCACTTT.

The chain employs TRBV4-2 and TRBJ1-3, with TRBD1 as a possible D gene (5 bases). Germline V CDR1 and CDR2: LGHNA, YNFKEQ. There are 15 residues in the CDR3. The germline V and J ends were trimmed by 4 bases and 4 bases, with 14 bases remaining between them. The CDR3, as DNA: TGTGCCAGCAGCCCCGCCAGGGCGAACGGAAACACCATATATTTT. It encodes CASSPARANGNTIYF.

The chain carries TRBV10-2 and TRBJ2-2; D unclear. CDR3 length equals 14 residues. From germline, CDR1 is WSHSY and CDR2 SAAADI. Trimming took 3 bases from V and 7 from J, leaving 12 bases between them. The DNA of the CDR3 is TGCGCCAGCAGTGAACCTACAGAAATCGGGGAGCTGTTTTTT. Translation gives CASSEPTEIGELFF.

This rearrangement joins TRBV7-2 to TRBJ2-7; 7 bases map to TRBD2. V gave up 7 bases and J gave up 5 bases; unmatched junction bases: 11. CDR1 and CDR2 (germline): SGHTA, FQGNSA. CDR3 length: 14 residues. The CDR3 nucleotides read TGTGCCAGCACCCTTGACCTTGCGGGAGACGAGCAGTACTTC. This encodes CASTLDLAGDEQYF.

This sequence joins TRBV15 and TRBJ2-7; 8 positions agree with TRBD1. The CDR3 has 14 residues. V was pared by 3 bases and J by 2 bases, with 3 bases of the junction left unmatched. The germline V gene has CDR1 LNHNV and CDR2 YYDKDF (reference sequence). This chain's CDR3 is CATSRDRAAYEQYF. In DNA, the CDR3 is TGTGCCACCAGCAGGGACAGGGCCGCCTACGAGCAGTACTTC.

The rearrangement uses TRBV6-5 and TRBJ2-2; D is possibly TRBD1 (6 bases). Germline CDR1 and CDR2: MNHEY and SVGAGI. The V and J ends lost 11 bases and 2 bases respectively, with 18 bases between them. This CDR3 contains 15 residues. For the CDR3, the DNA is TGTGCCGCCGGCCGGGCAGGGGATAACACCGGGGAGCTGTTTTTT. This codes for CAAGRAGDNTGELFF.

V usage is TRBV21-1 and J usage is TRBJ1-3; TRBD1, the D gene given by the table, was not confirmed from the DNA. TRBV21-1 is a pseudogene locus. The CDR3 is made up of 17 amino acids. CDR3 sequence (DNA): TGTGCCAGCTATAAGAGGGGGTCAGAGAGCTCTGGAAACACCATATATTTT. Protein sequence: CASYKRGSESSGNTIYF.

The CDR3 loop reads CASSESGPILGELFF. CDR3 nucleotide sequence: TGTGCCAGCAGTGAAAGTGGCCCGATCCTCGGGGAGCTGTTTTTT. The chain links TRBV6-1 to TRBJ2-2; no clear D. The CDR3 loop spans 15 amino acids. Trimming left V 2 bases short and J 7 bases short, with 14 bases between. CDR1 is MNHNS, CDR2 SASEGT, per germline.

The rearrangement uses TRBV7-9 and TRBJ2-1, with D possibly TRBD2 on 7 matching bases. The CDR3 has 15 amino acids. V shed 1 base and J shed 7 bases, with 14 bases lying between them. CDR1 and CDR2 from the germline V gene are SEHNR and FQNEAQ (reference sequence). CDR3 residues: CASSLGGGAGNEQFF. CDR3 nucleotides: TGTGCCAGCAGCTTAGGAGGGGGGGCCGGGAATGAGCAGTTCTTC.

This clone was recorded only once. The gene calls are TRBV11-2 and TRBJ2-7; 7 bases are a match to TRBD1. Germline V gene lookup returns CDR1 SGHAT and CDR2 FQNNGV. J gave up 3 bases and V 5 bases, and 7 bases lay outside the gene matches. The CDR3 has 14 residues. The CDR3 DNA sequence: TGTGCCAGCAGCCCCGCGACAGGGTTCTACGAGCAGTACTTC. Its protein product is CASSPATGFYEQYF.

CDR3 nucleotides: TGCGCCAGCAGCCACCCGCGGGGCAGCTTAACAGATACGCAGTATTTT. Translating it yields CASSHPRGSLTDTQYF. The rearrangement uses TRBV4-1 and TRBJ2-3; a possible D gene is TRBD2 (6 bases). Per the germline V gene, CDR1 is MGHRA and CDR2 is YSYEKL. The CDR3 consists of 16 residues. Deletions cut 3 bases from V and 3 bases from J, with 16 bases between.

This clone was observed a single time. The V gene is TRBV11-2, the J gene TRBJ1-2; D ambiguous. Trimming took 1 base from V and 4 from J, leaving 10 bases between them. The CDR3 runs 14 residues. Germline V gene sequence: CDR1 SGHAT, CDR2 FQNNGV. CDR3 sequence reads: CASSLVGGSYGYTF. The CDR3 bases are TGTGCCAGCAGCTTAGTTGGAGGGTCCTATGGCTACACCTTC.

This chain joins TRBV7-8 and TRBJ1-4, with D perhaps matching TRBD1 (5 bases). The CDR3 sequence is 14 residues long. Germline values: CDR1 SGHVS, CDR2 FQNEAQ. V shed 5 bases and J shed 3 bases, with 10 bases lying between them. The CDR3 protein is CASSPGLPNEKLFF. CDR3 nucleotide sequence: TGTGCCAGCAGCCCGGGACTGCCTAATGAAAAACTGTTTTTT.

This rearrangement joins TRBV4-1 to TRBJ2-5; 8 nucleotides line up with TRBD2. This CDR3 spans 16 amino acids. Per germline, CDR1 MGHRA and CDR2 YSYEKL. V dropped 1 base and J dropped 4; count of bases not matched to a gene: 8. Here the CDR3 DNA reads TGCGCCAGCAGCCAAGGGTTTGGGACTAGTGGAGAGACCCAGTACTTC. Amino acids: CASSQGFGTSGETQYF.